This record concerns one T cell receptor beta chain sequence. Trimming took off 3 bases at V and 4 bases at J, with 9 bases between the two ends. The CDR3 has 13 residues. Germline CDR1 MDHEN, CDR2 SYDVKM. These data belong to a study of graft-versus-host responses after intestinal transplantation. Here immunoSEQ multiplex PCR was the method, and the copy in TCRdb shows in-frame clones only, minus some. The data contain under 20,000 clones, approximately 35% of them singletons. This specimen consisted of alloreactive CD4+ T cells from a mixed lymphocyte reaction culture, obtained before transplantation. Indicated subset: CFSE-low proliferating T cells sorted from roughly six-day pre-transplant mixed lymphocyte reaction (GvH or HvG direction). The rearrangement joins TRBV28 to TRBJ1-2; D unclear. The receptor was isolated from a human patient who was an organ donor for intestinal transplantation. The CDR3 DNA follows: TGTGCCAGCAGTTTTCTCAGCAGCTATGGCTACACCTTC. Translated: CASSFLSSYGYTF.